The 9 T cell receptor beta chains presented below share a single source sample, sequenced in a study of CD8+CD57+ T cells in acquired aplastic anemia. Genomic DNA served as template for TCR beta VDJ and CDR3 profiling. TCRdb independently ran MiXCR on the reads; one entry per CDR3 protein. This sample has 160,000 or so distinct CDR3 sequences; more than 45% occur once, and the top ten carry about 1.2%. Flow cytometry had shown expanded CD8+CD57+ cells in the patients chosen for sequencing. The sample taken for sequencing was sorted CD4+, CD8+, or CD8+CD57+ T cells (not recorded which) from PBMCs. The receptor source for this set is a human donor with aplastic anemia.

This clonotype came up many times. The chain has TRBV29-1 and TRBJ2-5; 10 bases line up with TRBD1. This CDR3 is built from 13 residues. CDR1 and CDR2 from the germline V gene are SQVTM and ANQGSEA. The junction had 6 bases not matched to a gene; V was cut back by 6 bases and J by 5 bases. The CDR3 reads CSVMTGGLETQYF. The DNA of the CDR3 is TGCAGCGTCATGACAGGGGGCTTGGAGACCCAGTACTTC.

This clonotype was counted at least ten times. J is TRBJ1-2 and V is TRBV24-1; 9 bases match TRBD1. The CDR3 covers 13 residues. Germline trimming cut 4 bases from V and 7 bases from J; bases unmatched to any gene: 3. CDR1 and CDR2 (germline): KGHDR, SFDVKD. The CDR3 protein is CATSDRTGAGYTF. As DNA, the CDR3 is TGTGCCACCAGTGACCGGACAGGGGCTGGCTACACCTTC.

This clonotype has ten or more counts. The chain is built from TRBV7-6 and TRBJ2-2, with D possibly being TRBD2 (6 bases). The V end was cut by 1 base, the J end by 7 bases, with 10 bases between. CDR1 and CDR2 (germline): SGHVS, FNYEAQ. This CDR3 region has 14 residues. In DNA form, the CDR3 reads TGTGCCAGCAGCTTAGTCAGGGAGGTCGGGGAGCTGTTTTTT. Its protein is CASSLVREVGELFF.

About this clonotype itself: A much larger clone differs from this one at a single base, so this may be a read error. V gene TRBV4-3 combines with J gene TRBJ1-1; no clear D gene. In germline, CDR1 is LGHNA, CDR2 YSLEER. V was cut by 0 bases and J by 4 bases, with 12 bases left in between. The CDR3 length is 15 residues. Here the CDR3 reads CASSQDTRWATEAFF. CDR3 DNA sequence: TGCGCCAGCAGCCAAGATACAAGGTGGGCCACTGAAGCTTTCTTT.

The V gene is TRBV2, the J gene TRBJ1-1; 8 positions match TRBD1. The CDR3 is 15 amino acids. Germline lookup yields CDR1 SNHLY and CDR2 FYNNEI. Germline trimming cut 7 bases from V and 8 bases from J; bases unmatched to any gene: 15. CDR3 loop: CASTESVQGGGEAFF. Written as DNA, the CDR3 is TGTGCCAGCACCGAATCGGTACAGGGGGGCGGGGAAGCTTTCTTT.

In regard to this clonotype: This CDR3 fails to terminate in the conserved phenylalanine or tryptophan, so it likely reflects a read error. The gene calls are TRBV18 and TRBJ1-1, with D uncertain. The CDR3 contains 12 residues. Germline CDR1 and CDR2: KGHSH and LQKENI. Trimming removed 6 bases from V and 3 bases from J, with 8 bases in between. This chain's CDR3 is CASSQRDTEAFL. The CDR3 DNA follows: TGTGCCAGCTCGCAACGGGACACTGAAGCTTTCCTT.

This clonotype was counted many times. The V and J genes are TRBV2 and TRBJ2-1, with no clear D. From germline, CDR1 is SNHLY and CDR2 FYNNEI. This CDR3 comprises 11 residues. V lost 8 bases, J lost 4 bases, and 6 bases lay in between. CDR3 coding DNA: TGTGCCAGCCGGTCTTACAATGAGCAGTTCTTC. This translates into CASRSYNEQFF.

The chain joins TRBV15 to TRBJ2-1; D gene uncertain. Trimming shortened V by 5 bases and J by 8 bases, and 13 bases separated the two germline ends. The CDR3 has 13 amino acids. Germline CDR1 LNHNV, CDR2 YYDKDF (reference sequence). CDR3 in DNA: TGTGCCACCAGCTTAAGTGGGGTCTATGAGCAGTTCTTC. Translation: CATSLSGVYEQFF. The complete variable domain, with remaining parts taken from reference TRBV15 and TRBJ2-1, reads DAMVIQNPRYQVTQFGKPVTLSCSQTLNHNVMYWYQQKSSQAPKLLFHYYDKDFNNEADTPDNFQSRRPNTSFCFLDIRSPGLGDTAMYLCATSLSGVYEQFFGPGTRLTVL.

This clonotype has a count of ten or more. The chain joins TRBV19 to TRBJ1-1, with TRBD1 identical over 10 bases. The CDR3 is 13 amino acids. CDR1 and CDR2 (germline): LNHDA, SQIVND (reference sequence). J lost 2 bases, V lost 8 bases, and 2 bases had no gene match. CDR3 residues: CASDRGPNTEAFF. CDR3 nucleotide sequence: TGTGCCAGTGACAGGGGGCCAAACACTGAAGCTTTCTTT.